This T cell receptor beta chain was recovered during a study of T-cell memory formation after mild COVID-19. Study-level points and caveats: Researchers report contracting CD4+ clones mostly in CM and EM, with CD8+ clones in EMRA. A balance of CD4 and CD8 characterized clones contracting day 15 to 85, whereas later expanders leaned CD4+.

In its sample, this clonotype was seen many times. Its target is not known. The CDR3 covers 18 residues. V was pared by 5 bases and J by 3 bases, with 12 bases of the junction left unmatched. Germline V CDR1 and CDR2: SGHTA, FQGTGA. Via MiXCR, TCRdb re-called the 5' RACE reads, giving one row per CDR3 protein. The sample contains 350,000 to 500,000 distinct CDR3 sequences, 23% of which appear only once. The genes are TRBV7-3 and TRBJ2-3; 12 bases line up with TRBD2. The clonotype comes from an adult woman who had mild COVID-19 (a few samples of this study predate the infection). Cell type and time point are not known. Material for sequencing was PBMCs or a T cell subset sorted from them (not recorded which). Here the CDR3 reads CASSPSGRANVGTDTQYF. The CDR3 DNA reads TGTGCCAGCAGCCCTAGCGGGAGGGCTAACGTTGGTACAGATACGCAGTATTTT.